This T cell receptor (beta chain) was identified during a study of T cells in Graves' hyperthyroidism and ophthalmopathy. The V and J ends lost 2 bases and 2 bases respectively, with 6 bases between them. CDR3 length equals 13 residues. Germline V lookup: CDR1 DFQATT, CDR2 SNEGSKA (reference sequence). This clonotype was picked up many times. What it recognizes is unknown. TCR beta CDR3 regions were amplified from RNA transcripts. Researchers ran a first-round RT-PCR on the TCR CDR3 using the HTBI primer set. TCRdb re-called the multiplex PCR reads through MiXCR, storing one row per CDR3 protein. This table has approximately 400,000 distinct CDR3 sequences, roughly 12% appearing once. Overall study results and limits: Ophthalmopathy was model-predicted a median approximately six months pre-onset.

Clinical symptoms, serum thyroxine, TRAb, thyroid ultrasound and orbital computed tomography informed diagnoses. The chain employs TRBV20-1 and TRBJ2-2; D is ambiguous. The sequence was obtained from a man younger than 45 with Graves' hyperthyroidism that later progressed to Graves' ophthalmopathy. What was sequenced was blood. The CDR3 sequence: CSARKRNTGELFF. The CDR3 bases are TGCAGTGCTAGAAAAAGAAACACCGGGGAGCTGTTTTTT.